The 27 T cell receptor beta chains given below trace back to one sample, sequenced in a study of CD8 T cells in ankylosing spondylitis. Study results and caveats: One TCR beta motif, made up of 7 or 8 highly homologous variants, appeared characteristic of ankylosing spondylitis blood.

These receptors lack a known antigen. TCRdb itself ran the 5' RACE reads through MiXCR, one entry per CDR3 protein. The top ten clones hold about 16% of a sample with some 400,000 distinct CDR3 sequences, about 20% of them seen once. What was sequenced was blood, either unsorted or a sorted T cell fraction (not recorded which). The receptor set was obtained from a male donor with ankylosing spondylitis.

V and J are TRBV10-3 and TRBJ2-5; D uncertain. This CDR3 comprises 11 residues. V gave up 6 bases and J gave up 14 bases, with 16 bases separating them. CDR1 is ENHRY and CDR2 is SYGVKD in the germline V gene. CDR3 sequence (DNA): TGTGCCATCAGGGAAGACATCGACACTTACTTC. Amino acids: CAIREDIDTYF.

This clonotype was detected ten times or more. The chain combines TRBV12-3 or TRBV12-4 with TRBJ2-1; D is unclear. Trimming took 2 bases from V and 1 from J, leaving 9 bases between them. The CDR3 is 15 residues long. The CDR3 DNA reads TGTGCCAGCAGTTTACGATCTCCGTCCTACAATGAGCAGTTCTTC. Amino acids: CASSLRSPSYNEQFF.

J is TRBJ2-1 and V is TRBV20-1, with TRBD2 matching over 9 bases. CDR3 length: 15 residues. The germline CDR1 and CDR2 sequences are DFQATT and SNEGSKA (reference sequence). V was pared by 3 bases and J by 7 bases, with 10 bases of the junction left unmatched. The CDR3 loop is CSARSLAGIDNEQFF. In DNA, the CDR3 is TGCAGTGCTAGGAGTCTAGCGGGAATTGATAATGAGCAGTTCTTC.

The genes are TRBV6-1 and TRBJ1-6; no clear D gene. The CDR3 is made up of 16 amino acids. V was trimmed by 6 bases and J by 0 bases, leaving 12 bases between them. Per the germline V gene, CDR1 is MNHNS and CDR2 is SASEGT. CDR3 bases: TGTGCCAGCAGATCCCAGGCGGGCTCCTATAATTCACCCCTCCACTTT. It yields the protein CASRSQAGSYNSPLHF.

The chain combines TRBV19 with TRBJ2-7; 9 bases are a match to TRBD1. This CDR3 has 14 residues. CDR1 is LNHDA and CDR2 is SQIVND in the germline V gene (reference sequence). V was clipped by 4 bases and J by 4 bases; unmatched bases: 5. The CDR3 region has the DNA TGTGCCAGTAGTAACCGGGACAGGGTGTACGAGCAGTACTTC. Amino acid sequence: CASSNRDRVYEQYF.

The rearrangement links TRBV18 to TRBJ1-4; D is unclear. Trimming took 6 bases from V and 0 from J, leaving 14 bases between them. The CDR3 totals 16 residues. CDR1 KGHSH and CDR2 LQKENI come from the germline V gene. Here the CDR3 reads CASSSGLGTTNEKLFF. In nucleotides, the CDR3 is TGTGCCAGCTCCTCGGGCCTTGGGACAACTAATGAAAAACTGTTTTTT.

The chain combines TRBV20-1 with TRBJ2-2, with D possibly matching TRBD2 (5 bases). Germline V CDR1 and CDR2: DFQATT, SNEGSKA (reference sequence). The CDR3 has 13 amino acids. The CDR3 region is CGTRASSTGELFF. The CDR3 bases are TGCGGTACTAGGGCCTCTAGCACCGGGGAGCTGTTTTTT.

The chain recombines TRBV9 with TRBJ1-1; 8 bases agree with TRBD1. This CDR3 contains 15 residues. Losses at the gene ends were 3 bases for V and 1 base for J; bases not matched to a gene: 5. CDR1 is SGDLS, CDR2 YYNGEE, per germline. Here the CDR3 DNA reads TGTGCCAGCAGCGAGCGACAGGGGCAGAACACTGAAGCTTTCTTT. Its translation: CASSERQGQNTEAFF.

This clonotype was seen a handful of times. This rearrangement joins TRBV29-1 to TRBJ1-4; the D is unclear. The V end lost 4 bases, the J end lost 3 bases, and 6 bases lay between the germline ends. The CDR3 extends over 12 amino acids. The germline V gene has CDR1 SQVTM and CDR2 ANQGSEA. The CDR3 sequence is CSVGWPNEKLFF. CDR3 DNA sequence: TGCAGCGTTGGGTGGCCTAATGAAAAACTGTTTTTT.

This chain joins TRBV28 and TRBJ2-5; TRBD2 aligns across 8 bases. Germline CDR1 reads MDHEN; CDR2 reads SYDVKM. V shed 5 bases and J 2 bases; nucleotides not matched to a gene: 10. There are 16 residues in the CDR3. This CDR3 is CASSPPRAGEQETQYF. In DNA form, the CDR3 reads TGTGCCAGCAGTCCTCCTCGAGCGGGAGAACAAGAGACCCAGTACTTC.

The rearrangement joins TRBV5-1 to TRBJ2-3; a possible D gene is TRBD2 (5 bases). The CDR3 runs 16 residues. CDR1 and CDR2 (germline): SGHRS, YFSETQ. Trimming took 0 bases from V and 2 from J, leaving 13 bases between them. The CDR3 coding sequence is TGCGCCAGCAGCTTGGCCGGGGAGACGGCCACAGATACGCAGTATTTT. Its protein is CASSLAGETATDTQYF.

The chain couples TRBV11-2 to TRBJ2-4, with D possibly being TRBD1 (6 bases). CDR3 length: 13 amino acids. V lost 5 bases to trimming and J lost 13 bases, with 18 bases between them. Germline loops: CDR1 SGHAT, CDR2 FQNNGV. The CDR3 coding sequence is TGTGCCAGCAGCGCCGGGACATCGATTCCCCAGTACTTC. It translates to CASSAGTSIPQYF.

This clonotype was seen a handful of times. The V call is TRBV7-7, the J call TRBJ1-4, with 8 bases identical to TRBD1. CDR1 is SSHAT and CDR2 is FNYEAQ in the germline V gene (reference sequence). The CDR3 consists of 14 residues. V dropped 5 bases and J dropped 7; count of bases not matched to a gene: 6. CDR3 residues: CASSVGQGSEKLFF. The CDR3 nucleotides read TGTGCCAGCAGCGTAGGACAGGGATCTGAAAAACTGTTTTTT.

For the CDR3, the DNA is TGCGCCAGCAGCTGGGGACTAGCGGGAGTAGGAAACATTCAGTACTTC. This gives the protein CASSWGLAGVGNIQYF. The chain has TRBV5-1 and TRBJ2-4, with 14 bases lining up with TRBD2. This CDR3 region has 16 residues. Trimming removed 3 bases from V and 6 bases from J; junction bases left unmatched: 5. Germline V gives CDR1 SGHRS, CDR2 YFSETQ.

The chain recombines TRBV5-1 with TRBJ2-3; 9 bases map to TRBD2. The trim removed 0 bases at V and 3 bases at J, leaving 8 bases unmatched. CDR3 length: 17 amino acids. Germline-derived CDR1 and CDR2 are SGHRS and YFSETQ. The CDR3 DNA sequence: TGCGCCAGCAGCTTGGTGCGTAGCGGGAGTCGAACAGATACGCAGTATTTT. Its protein product is CASSLVRSGSRTDTQYF.

The chain links TRBV4-3 to TRBJ2-3, with 9 bases identical to TRBD1. Germline CDR1 LGHNA, CDR2 YSLEER. V lost 2 bases to trimming and J lost 10 bases; unmatched junction nucleotides: 7. CDR3 length equals 14 residues. The CDR3 nucleotides are TGCGCCAGCAGCCAAACCGGGACAGGGAGCGCGCAGTATTTT. It is translated as CASSQTGTGSAQYF.

The chain employs TRBV20-1 and TRBJ2-1; D is perhaps TRBD2 (5 bases). V was cut by 3 bases and J by 6 bases, with 15 bases left in between. CDR3 size: 14 residues. Germline V gene data show CDR1 as DFQATT and CDR2 as SNEGSKA (reference sequence). CDR3 protein: CSARPGIGSNEQFF. In DNA, the CDR3 is TGCAGTGCTAGGCCCGGGATCGGTAGCAATGAGCAGTTCTTC.

This clonotype was detected only a few times. The chain has TRBV19 and TRBJ1-4, with D uncertain. This CDR3 is built from 13 residues. Trimming pared 3 bases from V and 7 bases from J, leaving 9 bases between. Germline values: CDR1 LNHDA, CDR2 SQIVND (reference sequence). Written as DNA, the CDR3 is TGTGCCAGTAGTATTAGTCGGGGTGAAAAACTGTTTTTT. Protein product: CASSISRGEKLFF.

This clonotype appeared many times. The chain is built from TRBV29-1 and TRBJ1-1; TRBD1 might be the D (6 bases). Germline assignment: CDR1 SQVTM and CDR2 ANQGSEA. The CDR3 is 15 residues long. The V end lost 7 bases, the J end lost 3 bases, and 21 bases lay between the germline ends. CDR3 sequence reads: CSDDKGGVGDTEAFF. The CDR3 DNA is TGCAGCGACGACAAGGGGGGAGTTGGCGACACTGAAGCTTTCTTT.

This clonotype appeared a few times. The rearrangement joins TRBV4-1 to TRBJ2-2, with 9 bases fitting TRBD1. Germline lookup yields CDR1 MGHRA and CDR2 YSYEKL. This CDR3 has 16 amino acids. The V and J ends lost 2 bases and 7 bases, in that order; junction bases with no gene match: 8. CDR3 in amino acids: CASSQSTGGGGGELFF. The CDR3 DNA reads TGCGCCAGCAGCCAATCGACAGGGGGTGGTGGCGGGGAGCTGTTTTTT.

The genes are TRBV3-1 and TRBJ2-1, with 7 positions matching TRBD2. From germline, CDR1 is LGHDT and CDR2 YNNKEL (reference sequence). The CDR3 is 17 amino acids. V lost 0 bases and J lost 4; bases outside the gene matches: 9. The CDR3 here is CASSQDYSGTPYNEQFF. CDR3 nucleotides: TGTGCCAGCAGCCAAGATTACAGCGGGACCCCTTACAATGAGCAGTTCTTC.

There are many counts of this clonotype. This chain links TRBV5-1 with TRBJ2-5; TRBD2 aligns across 8 bases. This CDR3 has 15 amino acids. V shed 0 bases, J shed 5 bases, and the junction held 6 bases outside the gene matches. Germline CDR1 is SGHRS and CDR2 is YFSETQ. CDR3 loop: CASSLDVAGLETQYF. DNA of the CDR3: TGCGCCAGCAGCTTGGATGTAGCGGGATTGGAGACCCAGTACTTC.

V usage is TRBV9 and J usage is TRBJ2-3; 12 positions match TRBD2. Looked up from germline, CDR1 is SGDLS and CDR2 is YYNGEE. Trimming removed 0 bases from V and 3 bases from J; junction bases left unmatched: 8. The CDR3 is made up of 18 amino acids. CDR3 loop: CASSVAVASGRVTDTQYF. The CDR3 DNA is TGTGCCAGCAGCGTAGCGGTGGCTAGCGGGAGGGTTACAGATACGCAGTATTTT.

The chain combines TRBV5-1 with TRBJ2-3, with D possibly called TRBD1 or TRBD2 (5 bases each). Trimming removed 3 bases at V and 10 bases at J, with 21 bases between. The CDR3 is 15 amino acids. CDR1 and CDR2 from the germline V gene are SGHRS and YFSETQ. The CDR3 is CASSSGTRAAGPQYF. CDR3 in DNA: TGCGCCAGCAGCTCCGGGACCCGGGCAGCAGGTCCGCAGTATTTT.

This chain joins TRBV5-1 and TRBJ2-7, with 9 positions matching TRBD1. The CDR3 sequence is 13 residues long. Trimming cost V 6 bases and J 2 bases; bases outside gene matches: 3. Germline V gene lookup returns CDR1 SGHRS and CDR2 YFSETQ. As DNA, the CDR3 is TGCGCCAGCACAGGGACAGGGCCCTACGAGCAGTACTTC. It codes for CASTGTGPYEQYF.

This clonotype appeared a few times. This rearrangement joins TRBV27 to TRBJ2-7; D assignment may be TRBD1 or TRBD2 (5 bases each). CDR1 MNHEY and CDR2 SMNVEV come from the germline V gene (reference sequence). V lost 5 bases and J 6 bases, leaving 35 bases between the germline ends. This CDR3 spans 20 amino acids. The CDR3 here is CASSRDGRSGLHLSHSEQYF. The DNA for the CDR3 is TGTGCCAGCAGTCGGGACGGACGGAGCGGCCTTCACCTCAGCCATTCCGAGCAGTACTTC.

This clonotype turned up a few times. This chain links TRBV7-9 with TRBJ1-6; possibly TRBD1 for D (5 bases). Trimming left V 3 bases short and J 10 bases short, with 13 bases between. The CDR3 extends over 14 amino acids. CDR1 is SEHNR and CDR2 is FQNEAQ in the germline V gene (reference sequence). Here the CDR3 DNA reads TGTGCCAGCAGCTTCGTACAGGATGGGTCACCCCTCCACTTT. Its protein is CASSFVQDGSPLHF.